The 22 T cell receptor beta chains listed next were all sequenced from one sample in a study of cytomegalovirus exposure and HLA in healthy donors (dated by TCRdb to about 2017). The library was built by means of the immunoSEQ multiplex PCR assay. For the multiplex PCR, a mixture combining 60 forward primers for TCR Vbeta segments and 13 reverse primers for TCR Jbeta segments was used. Sourced from immuneACCESS, this table was stored by TCRdb with only in-frame sequences that have V and J called. A share of the clones is absent; for the studies checked, an unresolved V gene accounts for under half, and the remainder has no known explanation. The sample contains 140,000 to 150,000 clones, about 80% of them found a single time. Together, the top ten hold about 4.3% of the sample. Sequencing was performed on PBMCs. The receptors come from a man aged 40-49 years in good health and CMV-seronegative.

The sample holds one count of this clone. J is TRBJ2-1 and V is TRBV5-1; 15 nucleotides align to TRBD2. V gave up 1 base and J gave up 8 bases; unmatched junction bases: 1. Germline V lookup: CDR1 SGHRS, CDR2 YFSETQ. The CDR3 covers 15 residues. CDR3 in DNA: TGCGCCAGCAGCTTGAGGACTAGCGGGGGGGATGAGCAGTTCTTC. Translated: CASSLRTSGGDEQFF.

This sequence joins TRBV6-6 and TRBJ2-7; D is ambiguous. Germline CDR1 is MNHNY and CDR2 is SVGAGI (reference sequence). V gave up 5 bases and J gave up 8 bases, with 13 bases separating them. The CDR3 is made up of 12 amino acids. CDR3 amino acids: CASSQEPRQQYF. The CDR3 DNA follows: TGTGCCAGCAGTCAAGAGCCCCGCCAGCAGTACTTC.

CDR3 DNA sequence: TGCGCCAGCAGCTTGGCTGGCAGTACCTATGGCTACACCTTC. Translation: CASSLAGSTYGYTF. This sequence joins TRBV5-1 and TRBJ1-2; D remains ambiguous. This CDR3 region has 14 residues. V lost 0 bases and J lost 4, with 10 bases in between. CDR1 is SGHRS, CDR2 YFSETQ, per germline.

The chain is built from TRBV5-1 and TRBJ2-7, with TRBD2 matching 9 bases. Germline CDR1 reads SGHRS; CDR2 reads YFSETQ. V lost 0 bases to trimming and J lost 7 bases; unmatched junction nucleotides: 11. This CDR3 has 16 amino acids. The DNA for the CDR3 is TGCGCCAGCAGCTTGGTATTCGCGGCTAGCGGGGTTGAGCAGTACTTC. It translates to CASSLVFAASGVEQYF.

J is TRBJ2-7 and V is TRBV19; 10 positions agree with TRBD1. The CDR3 runs 15 residues. Trimming took 3 bases from V and 1 from J; bases not matched to a gene: 3. Germline CDR1 and CDR2: LNHDA and SQIVND (reference sequence). CDR3 nucleotides: TGTGCCAGTAGTATGGGGACAGGGGAATCCTACGAGCAGTACTTC. This sequence encodes CASSMGTGESYEQYF.

This chain links TRBV7-6 with TRBJ1-1, with TRBD1 identical over 7 bases. The length of the CDR3 is 16 residues. In germline, CDR1 is SGHVS, CDR2 FNYEAQ. The V gene end was trimmed by 1 base and the J gene end by 0 bases; junction bases not matched to a gene: 5. The CDR3 region is CASSLDATGLNTEAFF. CDR3 bases: TGTGCCAGCAGCTTAGACGCGACAGGGTTGAACACTGAAGCTTTCTTT.

This chain joins TRBV27 and TRBJ2-5, with a weak D call TRBD2 (5 bases). TRBJ2-7 matches the DNA end more closely, so the J call is doubtful. This CDR3 spans 14 amino acids. The germline CDR1 and CDR2 sequences are MNHEY and SMNVEV (reference sequence). The CDR3 is CASTGPRGTYEQYF. CDR3 nucleotide sequence: TGTGCCAGCACCGGGCCTCGGGGTACCTACGAGCAGTACTTC.

The chain joins TRBV2 to TRBJ2-5, with D perhaps TRBD2 (5 bases). The assigned J gene may be wrong: the sequence end matches TRBJ2-7 better. The CDR3 totals 15 residues. Germline CDR1 and CDR2: SNHLY and FYNNEI. The CDR3 sequence is CASSDYTRGFCEQYF. The CDR3 DNA follows: TGTGCCAGCAGCGATTACACCCGCGGGTTCTGCGAGCAGTACTTC.

This clone was picked up a small number of times. The sample contains more than one DNA sequence encoding this CDR3. This rearrangement joins TRBV6-5 to TRBJ1-6, with D possibly TRBD1 on 5 matching bases. CDR3 length: 16 amino acids. V dropped 2 bases and J dropped 7 bases, with 15 bases sitting between them. Germline-derived CDR1 and CDR2 are MNHEY and SVGAGI. CDR3 region: CASSYGRGSGNSPLHF. The CDR3 nucleotides are TGTGCCAGCAGTTACGGTCGGGGGTCGGGAAATTCACCCCTCCACTTT.

This clone appeared a few times. The chain is built from TRBV7-6 and TRBJ1-3; a possible D gene is TRBD1 (5 bases). Deletions cut 5 bases from V and 3 bases from J, with 8 bases between. The CDR3 is 13 amino acids. Germline values: CDR1 SGHVS, CDR2 FNYEAQ. CDR3 in amino acids: CASSRTFGNTIYF. The CDR3 DNA reads TGTGCCAGCAGCCGGACATTTGGAAACACCATATATTTT.

This chain joins TRBV5-4 and TRBJ2-1, with 8 bases matching TRBD1. The ends lost 4 bases at V and 5 bases at J; junction bases unmatched: 14. Germline lookup yields CDR1 SGHNT and CDR2 YYREEE (reference sequence). This CDR3 has 17 residues. CDR3 nucleotides: TGTGCCAGCAGCCATGCCCCCGGGACAGGTTCCGACAATGAGCAGTTCTTC. This translates into CASSHAPGTGSDNEQFF. The variable domain in full, completed from reference TRBV5-4 and TRBJ2-1, reads ETGVTQSPTHLIKTRGQQVTLRCSSQSGHNTVSWYQQALGQGPQFIFQYYREEENGRGNFPPRFSGLQFPNYSSELNVNALELDDSALYLCASSHAPGTGSDNEQFFGPGTRLTVL.

Comment on this clone: Other DNA sequences in the same sample also yield this CDR3. The CDR3 protein is CASSRGQGNQPQHF. Here the CDR3 DNA reads TGTGCCAGCTCACGGGGACAGGGCAATCAGCCCCAGCATTTT. The rearrangement joins TRBV18 to TRBJ1-5, with 8 positions matching TRBD1. The V segment lost 4 bases and the J segment 2 bases; nucleotides outside the gene matches: 1. CDR1 is KGHSH, CDR2 LQKENI, per germline. This CDR3 spans 14 amino acids.

The rearrangement joins TRBV27 to TRBJ1-1; possibly TRBD1 for D (6 bases). The CDR3 is made up of 16 amino acids. Looked up from germline, CDR1 is MNHEY and CDR2 is SMNVEV (reference sequence). Trimming shortened V by 2 bases and J by 3 bases, and 16 bases separated the two germline ends. The DNA of the CDR3 is TGTGCCAGCAGTTTACGCGGGGGGGCGGCTTACACTGAAGCTTTCTTT. It yields the protein CASSLRGGAAYTEAFF.

The DNA for the CDR3 is TGCAGCGTTCAACAGGGAGATACGCAGTATTTT. Protein product: CSVQQGDTQYF. V usage is TRBV29-1 and J usage is TRBJ2-3; perhaps TRBD1 as D (6 bases). The CDR3 is 11 residues long. Trimming took off 5 bases at V and 5 bases at J, with 8 bases between the two ends. Germline CDR1 SQVTM, CDR2 ANQGSEA.

This chain uses TRBV23-1 with TRBJ1-1; 8 bases are a match to TRBD1. Being an ORF, TRBV23-1 has a function that is uncertain. The CDR3 runs to 15 residues. V lost 11 bases, J lost 5 bases, and 16 bases stayed unmatched. The CDR3 DNA sequence: TGCGCCCGGTGCGGACAGGGATTAGATGGTACTGAAGCTTTCTTT. Translated, it gives CARCGQGLDGTEAFF.

This sequence joins TRBV28 and TRBJ1-1, with D perhaps matching TRBD1 (6 bases). This CDR3 has 12 residues. Per the germline V gene, CDR1 is MDHEN and CDR2 is SYDVKM. V was pared by 1 base and J by 9 bases, with 9 bases between. The CDR3 region is CASSLYQGQAFF. Here the CDR3 DNA reads TGTGCCAGCAGTTTATATCAGGGGCAAGCTTTCTTT.

This chain links TRBV27 with TRBJ1-4, with 9 bases matching TRBD1. This CDR3 has 18 amino acids. V shed 3 bases and J 8 bases; nucleotides not matched to a gene: 16. Per germline, CDR1 MNHEY and CDR2 SMNVEV (reference sequence). The CDR3 DNA reads TGTGCCAGCAGTTTGAGCGGGACAGGGTTTCGTTCTGAGGAAAAACTGTTTTTT. Translated: CASSLSGTGFRSEEKLFF.

The V call is TRBV7-6, the J call TRBJ2-1; TRBD2 might be the D (7 bases). This CDR3 is built from 15 residues. Trimming removed 1 base at V and 7 bases at J, with 14 bases between. In germline, CDR1 is SGHVS, CDR2 FNYEAQ. The DNA for the CDR3 is TGTGCCAGCAGCTTAGGAGGGGGGGCAGGAAATGAGCAGTTCTTC. Amino acids: CASSLGGGAGNEQFF.

This clone was picked up one time. The chain recombines TRBV6-6 with TRBJ1-5, with TRBD1 as a possible D gene (6 bases). The CDR3 runs to 15 residues. With 7 bases removed from V and 1 base from J, the gap between germline ends came to 14 bases. CDR1 is MNHNY and CDR2 is SVGAGI in the germline V gene (reference sequence). CDR3 in DNA: TGTGCCAGCAACCCGAGGGGGGGCAGCAATCAGCCCCAGCATTTT. It codes for CASNPRGGSNQPQHF.

This clone was seen a few times. The rearrangement uses TRBV28 and TRBJ1-2; D is possibly TRBD1 (5 bases). The germline gives CDR1 MDHEN, CDR2 SYDVKM. V was trimmed by 1 base and J by 10 bases, leaving 13 bases between them. This CDR3 spans 13 amino acids. The CDR3 sequence: CASSLFGQAYYTF. As DNA, the CDR3 is TGTGCCAGCAGTTTATTCGGACAAGCATACTACACCTTC.

The V and J genes are TRBV6-5 and TRBJ1-3; D is unresolved. CDR3 size: 14 residues. Germline loops: CDR1 MNHEY, CDR2 SVGAGI. V was shortened by 6 bases and J by 0 bases, with 9 bases between the two germline ends. The CDR3 reads CASRAASSGNTIYF. The CDR3, as DNA: TGTGCCAGCAGAGCGGCCTCCTCTGGAAACACCATATATTTT.

The count of this clone is one. The chain couples TRBV6-6 to TRBJ2-2; TRBD2 might be the D (5 bases). Germline V CDR1 and CDR2: MNHNY, SVGAGI (reference sequence). The V end was cut by 8 bases, the J end by 4 bases, with 8 bases between. This CDR3 has 12 amino acids. This CDR3 reads CASEGVTGELFF. CDR3 DNA: TGTGCCAGCGAGGGAGTCACCGGGGAGCTGTTTTTT.